This passage covers 12 T cell receptor beta chains from one sample sequenced in a study of shared clonotypes between healthy human individuals. The naive CD8 fraction comprised CD45RO-negative cells positively selected for CCR7 and excluded terminally differentiated effector memory CD45RA+ cells. Method: immunoSEQ multiplex PCR; TCRdb's copy keeps in-frame clones and lacks some. The sample has 1.5 million to 2.5 million clones, approximately 94% seen once; the top ten hold roughly 1%. Sequenced sample: naive CD8+ T cells sorted from blood. The receptors shown here come from a man aged 18-30 years in good health.

The chain uses TRBV15 and TRBJ1-6; no definite D call. The CDR3 length is 17 residues. The ends were cut back, 0 bases at V and 8 bases at J, with 17 bases in the middle. Germline assignment: CDR1 LNHNV and CDR2 YYDKDF (reference sequence). The CDR3 nucleotides are TGTGCCACCAGCAGAGATCGAGATATGGGTGGGTATTCACCCCTCCACTTT. It specifies CATSRDRDMGGYSPLHF.

The V and J genes are TRBV7-9 and TRBJ2-1; no definite D call. The CDR3 length is 14 residues. CDR1 is SEHNR, CDR2 FQNEAQ, per germline (reference sequence). The V gene lost 1 base and the J gene lost 14 bases, with 18 bases spanning the gap. CDR3 sequence reads: CASSLVAVPNLEFF. CDR3 nucleotide sequence: TGTGCCAGCAGCTTAGTGGCCGTACCCAATCTGGAGTTCTTC.

J is TRBJ2-3 and V is TRBV19, with no clear D. Germline CDR1 and CDR2: LNHDA and SQIVND (reference sequence). The V end was cut by 0 bases, the J end by 8 bases, with 9 bases between. This CDR3 has 13 amino acids. The DNA of the CDR3 is TGTGCCAGTAGTATAGATATGGAAGGTACGCAGTATTTT. Its protein is CASSIDMEGTQYF.

The chain carries TRBV27 and TRBJ2-3; 14 bases are a match to TRBD2. The CDR3 is 16 amino acids. The V and J ends lost 7 bases and 6 bases, in that order; junction bases with no gene match: 9. CDR1 and CDR2 from the germline V gene are MNHEY and SMNVEV (reference sequence). In nucleotides, the CDR3 is TGTGCCAGCACCCCTTTGGGACTAGCGGGAGCGGATACGCAGTATTTT. Translating it yields CASTPLGLAGADTQYF.

This sequence joins TRBV28 and TRBJ1-5; D is perhaps TRBD1 (5 bases). The V and J ends lost 8 bases and 1 base respectively, with 15 bases between them. The CDR3 spans 15 residues. Germline CDR1 MDHEN, CDR2 SYDVKM. CDR3 sequence (DNA): TGTGCCAGCGGCTCCAGGGTAGAGAGCAATCAGCCCCAGCATTTT. Translation: CASGSRVESNQPQHF.

V is TRBV7-9 and J is TRBJ2-7, with D maybe TRBD2 (6 bases). The V end was cut by 1 base, the J end by 0 bases, with 19 bases between. Germline CDR1 and CDR2: SEHNR and FQNEAQ (reference sequence). The CDR3 consists of 18 residues. CDR3: CASSLGGLGLFISYEQYF. In DNA form, the CDR3 reads TGTGCCAGCAGCTTAGGGGGACTGGGACTGTTTATCTCCTACGAGCAGTACTTC. Full variable domain (rest looked up from reference TRBV7-9 and TRBJ2-7): DTGVSQNPRHKITKRGQNVTFRCDPISEHNRLYWYRQTLGQGPEFLTYFQNEAQLEKSRLLSDRFSAERPKGSFSTLEIQRTEQGDSAMYLCASSLGGLGLFISYEQYFGPGTRLTVT.

This chain links TRBV9 with TRBJ1-6; D uncertain. Deletions cut 0 bases from V and 8 bases from J, with 6 bases between. Germline CDR1 is SGDLS and CDR2 is YYNGEE. The CDR3 is 13 amino acids. The CDR3 sequence is CASSVETYSPLHF. In DNA form, the CDR3 reads TGTGCCAGCAGCGTAGAGACCTATTCACCCCTCCACTTT.

This chain connects TRBV11-2 to TRBJ2-1; unclear D gene. Germline CDR1 is SGHAT and CDR2 is FQNNGV. With 2 bases removed from V and 2 bases from J, the gap between germline ends came to 13 bases. The CDR3 is 16 residues long. CDR3 amino acids: CASSLLGGDTYNEQFF. CDR3 DNA sequence: TGTGCCAGCAGCTTACTTGGCGGCGACACCTACAATGAGCAGTTCTTC.

This rearrangement joins TRBV9 to TRBJ2-5; 7 bases fit TRBD1. J gave up 2 bases and V 3 bases, and 4 bases lay outside the gene matches. Germline V gene sequence: CDR1 SGDLS, CDR2 YYNGEE. The CDR3 is 14 residues long. The CDR3: CASSAWGQQETQYF. The CDR3 DNA is TGTGCCAGCAGCGCATGGGGACAGCAAGAGACCCAGTACTTC. Full variable domain (remainder filled in from reference TRBV9 and TRBJ2-5): DSGVTQTPKHLITATGQRVTLRCSPRSGDLSVYWYQQSLDQGLQFLIQYYNGEERAKGNILERFSAQQFPDLHSELNLSSLELGDSALYFCASSAWGQQETQYFGPGTRLLVL.

About this clone itself: This CDR3 is also generated by other DNA sequences in the sample. This chain uses TRBV6-5 with TRBJ2-3; no clear D. Trimming left V 2 bases short and J 4 bases short, with 7 bases between. The CDR3 runs to 13 residues. CDR1 is MNHEY and CDR2 is SVGAGI in the germline V gene. CDR3 protein: CASSYGRADTQYF. For the CDR3, the DNA is TGTGCCAGCAGTTACGGAAGGGCAGATACGCAGTATTTT.

The chain joins TRBV2 to TRBJ2-7; 10 bases align to TRBD2. J gave up 3 bases and V 3 bases, and 2 bases lay outside the gene matches. Germline V gene lookup returns CDR1 SNHLY and CDR2 FYNNEI. This CDR3 comprises 14 residues. The CDR3 nucleotides are TGTGCCAGCAGTGACTGGACTAGCGGCTACGAGCAGTACTTC. Residues: CASSDWTSGYEQYF.

The rearrangement links TRBV11-2 to TRBJ2-3; unclear D gene. The CDR3 extends over 14 amino acids. V lost 4 bases and J lost 0, with 8 bases in between. Germline CDR1 SGHAT, CDR2 FQNNGV. The chain's CDR3 is CASSWAGSTDTQYF. CDR3 nucleotides: TGTGCCAGCAGCTGGGCAGGAAGCACAGATACGCAGTATTTT.